This TCR beta chain was captured in a study of a mutant IDH1 vaccine in newly diagnosed glioma. Across the study: Onset of vaccination occurred 4-6 weeks following radiotherapy alone, or with temozolomide cycles. The therapy given earlier, which was standard therapy, consisted of radiotherapy, temozolomide, or both, and most of the patients received both.

Clones were sequenced by immunoSEQ multiplex PCR, and TCRdb holds only the in-frame ones, with some missing. The repertoire includes 60,000 to 100,000 clones, more than 70% of them detected once, and around 0.77% sits in the top ten. This sample's time point: week 23, last vaccination. Each dose of the vaccine consisted of 300 ug of mutant IDH1 20-mer peptide, with topical imiquimod. A remark on this clone: Its specificity is unknown.

Germline lookup yields CDR1 SGHNT and CDR2 YYREEE (reference sequence). V shed 2 bases and J shed 5 bases, with 14 bases lying between them. The CDR3 has 15 residues. Whole-study findings and limits: Most patients, around 94%, showed vaccine-induced immune responses.

The genes are TRBV5-4 and TRBJ2-1; tentatively, D is TRBD1 or TRBD2 (6 bases each). The sequencing here drew on PBMCs, taken from a glioma patient whose treatment included an IDH1 peptide vaccine. The sequence was collected from a woman aged 45 to 65 with glioma. CDR3 DNA sequence: TGTGCCAGCAGCTTCGGATGGGGGGCCAACAATGAGCAGTTCTTC. It translates to CASSFGWGANNEQFF.